This T cell receptor beta chain stems from a study of T cells in Graves' hyperthyroidism and ophthalmopathy. RNA transcripts provided the source from which TCR beta CDR3 regions were amplified. When the TCR CDR3 underwent first-round RT-PCR, the HTBI primer set was used. TCRdb re-called the multiplex PCR reads through MiXCR, storing one row per CDR3 protein. The profile shows 500,000 to 650,000 distinct CDR3 sequences, around 13% of them singletons. The CDR3 totals 16 residues. V dropped 2 bases and J dropped 0 bases, with 12 bases sitting between them. In germline, CDR1 is SGDLS, CDR2 YYNGEE. The chain employs TRBV9 and TRBJ2-1, with D perhaps matching TRBD1 or TRBD2 (6 bases each). Input material: blood. The sequence derives from a woman aged 40 to 50 with Graves' hyperthyroidism. CDR3 protein: CASSVGAGTSYNEQFF. As DNA, the CDR3 is TGTGCCAGCAGCGTGGGGGCGGGGACCTCCTACAATGAGCAGTTCTTC.